This T cell receptor beta chain was obtained from a study of blood T cell repertoires in COVID-19. Measured with immunoSEQ multiplex PCR; TCRdb has only the in-frame clones, and not every one. This table holds hundreds of thousands of clones, approximately 85% found once. V dropped 0 bases and J dropped 0 bases, with 7 bases sitting between them. Germline V gene sequence: CDR1 SGHRS, CDR2 YFSETQ. The CDR3 extends over 15 amino acids. The sample was PBMCs or T cells enriched from blood (not recorded which). The chain recombines TRBV5-1 with TRBJ1-5; maybe TRBD1 (5 bases). The receptor comes from a woman in her 40s with acute COVID-19. This CDR3 is CASSLGTISNQPQHF. In nucleotides, the CDR3 is TGCGCCAGCAGCTTGGGGACAATTAGCAATCAGCCCCAGCATTTT.